These 30 T cell receptor beta chains share one sample of origin, sequenced in a study of cytomegalovirus exposure and HLA in healthy donors. Clones were sequenced by immunoSEQ multiplex PCR, and TCRdb holds only the in-frame ones, with some missing. The sample contains under 150,000 clones, 70% to 90% of which appear only once. Sequenced input: PBMCs. The origin of the receptors is a woman under 40 in good health and CMV-seronegative.

The chain uses TRBV30 and TRBJ2-5, with D uncertain. Trimming took 1 base from V and 10 from J, leaving 4 bases between them. The CDR3 loop spans 9 amino acids. The V gene's germline CDR1 is GTSNPN and CDR2 SVGIG (reference sequence). Here the CDR3 reads CAWSALQYF. For the CDR3, the DNA is TGTGCCTGGAGTGCCCTCCAGTACTTC.

The V gene is TRBV5-1, the J gene TRBJ1-1; D gene ambiguous. Trimming cost V 3 bases and J 1 base, with 10 bases left between them. The CDR3 contains 14 residues. Germline loops: CDR1 SGHRS, CDR2 YFSETQ. In nucleotides, the CDR3 is TGCGCCAGCAGCTCGTCAGGTCCGAACACTGAAGCTTTCTTT. Protein product: CASSSSGPNTEAFF.

The rearrangement uses TRBV18 and TRBJ2-1, with 11 bases that match TRBD2. Trimming removed 3 bases from V and 7 bases from J; junction bases left unmatched: 11. The CDR3 sequence is 17 residues long. Germline V gives CDR1 KGHSH, CDR2 LQKENI. In DNA form, the CDR3 reads TGTGCCAGCTCACCTTATAGCGGGGGGGCTTCTAAAAATGAGCAGTTCTTC. This gives the protein CASSPYSGGASKNEQFF.

In this sample, this clone turned up once. The chain recombines TRBV18 with TRBJ1-1; D ambiguous. The V gene lost 4 bases and the J gene lost 3 bases, with 9 bases spanning the gap. Germline assignment: CDR1 KGHSH and CDR2 LQKENI. The CDR3 contains 13 residues. The CDR3 spells CASSRVLHTEAFF. As DNA, the CDR3 is TGTGCCAGCTCACGTGTCCTACACACTGAAGCTTTCTTT.

This rearrangement joins TRBV5-5 to TRBJ2-7, with D perhaps TRBD2 (6 bases). Germline loops: CDR1 SGHKS, CDR2 YYEKEE (reference sequence). CDR3 length: 14 amino acids. V was trimmed by 4 bases and J by 1 base, leaving 12 bases between them. The CDR3 loop reads CASSPARGSYEQYF. DNA of the CDR3: TGTGCCAGCAGCCCCGCTCGGGGGTCCTACGAGCAGTACTTC. The variable domain in full, completed from reference TRBV5-5 and TRBJ2-7, reads DAGVTQSPTHLIKTRGQQVTLRCSPISGHKSVSWYQQVLGQGPQFIFQYYEKEERGRGNFPDRFSARQFPNYSSELNVNALLLGDSALYLCASSPARGSYEQYFGPGTRLTVT.

The chain couples TRBV7-2 to TRBJ2-5; D is perhaps TRBD2 (5 bases). Germline values: CDR1 SGHTA, CDR2 FQGNSA. The germline V and J ends were trimmed by 1 base and 5 bases, with 14 bases remaining between them. The CDR3 totals 15 residues. The CDR3 coding sequence is TGTGCCAGCAGCTTAGAATCGAGGGTGGCGGAGACCCAGTACTTC. It yields the protein CASSLESRVAETQYF.

This chain links TRBV2 with TRBJ2-5; the match to TRBD2 covers 9 bases. Trimming cost V 5 bases and J 9 bases; bases outside gene matches: 10. Germline V lookup: CDR1 SNHLY, CDR2 FYNNEI. The CDR3 is made up of 14 amino acids. The CDR3 spells CASSFTSGLRAQYF. CDR3 sequence (DNA): TGTGCCAGCAGTTTTACTAGCGGGCTCAGGGCCCAGTACTTC.

CDR3 protein: CASSLVPTSGGAGYNEQFF. DNA of the CDR3: TGTGCCAGCAGCTTGGTGCCGACTAGCGGGGGGGCGGGGTACAATGAGCAGTTCTTC. V is TRBV5-6 and J is TRBJ2-1; 14 nucleotides agree with TRBD2. The CDR3 runs to 19 residues. V lost 0 bases, J lost 4 bases, and 9 bases stayed unmatched. CDR1 SGHDT and CDR2 YYEEEE come from the germline V gene.

The CDR3: CASSQERTPSYEQYF. In DNA, the CDR3 is TGCGCCAGCAGCCAAGAAAGGACACCATCCTACGAGCAGTACTTC. The rearrangement uses TRBV4-1 and TRBJ2-7; TRBD1 is a possible D gene (5 bases). CDR1 MGHRA and CDR2 YSYEKL come from the germline V gene. V was clipped by 0 bases and J by 1 base, with 10 bases between them. This CDR3 comprises 15 residues.

The V gene is TRBV5-4, the J gene TRBJ2-4; 10 bases fit TRBD1. Germline CDR1 SGHNT, CDR2 YYREEE (reference sequence). J was trimmed by 6 bases and V by 1 base; bases with no gene match: 7. The CDR3 is 16 amino acids. Written as DNA, the CDR3 is TGTGCCAGCAGCTTGTCCGGGACAGGGGTGGGAAACATTCAGTACTTC. It specifies CASSLSGTGVGNIQYF.

This clone came up a few times. V is TRBV7-8 and J is TRBJ1-5; tentatively, D is TRBD1 (5 bases). The CDR3 sequence is 18 residues long. Deletions cut 0 bases from V and 5 bases from J, with 20 bases between. From germline, CDR1 is SGHVS and CDR2 FQNEAQ. The CDR3 nucleotides are TGTGCCAGCAGCTTAGCAGGCCTGACAGACCGGACCGATCAGCCCCAGCATTTT. This sequence encodes CASSLAGLTDRTDQPQHF. The entire variable domain, with the rest obtained from reference TRBV7-8 and TRBJ1-5, is as follows: GAGVSQSPRYKVAKRGQDVALRCDPISGHVSLFWYQQALGQGPEFLTYFQNEAQLDKSGLPSDRFFAERPEGSVSTLKIQRTQQEDSAVYLCASSLAGLTDRTDQPQHFGDGTRLSIL.

The J gene is TRBJ2-5, the V gene TRBV2, with 7 bases lining up with TRBD1. Germline V lookup: CDR1 SNHLY, CDR2 FYNNEI. V dropped 6 bases and J dropped 0; count of bases not matched to a gene: 13. The CDR3 is made up of 17 amino acids. This CDR3 is CASSPGWGQMYQETQYF. Here the CDR3 DNA reads TGTGCCAGCAGCCCGGGCTGGGGACAGATGTACCAAGAGACCCAGTACTTC. The variable domain in full, with the rest retrieved from reference TRBV2 and TRBJ2-5, is EPEVTQTPSHQVTQMGQEVILRCVPISNHLYFYWYRQILGQKVEFLVSFYNNEISEKSEIFDDQFSVERPDGSNFTLKIRSTKLEDSAMYFCASSPGWGQMYQETQYFGPGTRLLVL.

V is TRBV6-6 and J is TRBJ2-5; no definite D call. V lost 7 bases to trimming and J lost 5 bases, with 17 bases between them. The CDR3 has 14 amino acids. The germline CDR1 and CDR2 sequences are MNHNY and SVGAGI (reference sequence). CDR3 sequence reads: CASTLDWVTETQYF. The CDR3 DNA is TGTGCCAGCACCCTAGATTGGGTTACCGAGACCCAGTACTTC.

In its sample, this clone was seen once. V is TRBV11-3 and J is TRBJ2-1; possible D gene TRBD1, 6 bases. The germline CDR1 and CDR2 sequences are SGHNT and YENEEA. Deletions cut 3 bases from V and 3 bases from J, with 12 bases between. The CDR3 is 15 residues long. The CDR3 DNA reads as TGTGCCAGCAGCTTGAGACAGGCGGGCTACAATGAGCAGTTCTTC. Encoded protein: CASSLRQAGYNEQFF.

The gene calls are TRBV19 and TRBJ1-2; 9 bases agree with TRBD1. J gave up 4 bases and V 3 bases, and 6 bases lay outside the gene matches. This CDR3 is built from 15 residues. Germline V lookup: CDR1 LNHDA, CDR2 SQIVND (reference sequence). As DNA, the CDR3 is TGTGCCAGTAGTATCAGACAGGGGGAGGCCTATGGCTACACCTTC. This sequence encodes CASSIRQGEAYGYTF.

The chain carries TRBV27 and TRBJ2-4; 7 nucleotides agree with TRBD2. The CDR3 covers 13 residues. The V gene end was trimmed by 6 bases and the J gene end by 6 bases; junction bases not matched to a gene: 5. Germline CDR1 reads MNHEY; CDR2 reads SMNVEV (reference sequence). CDR3 DNA sequence: TGTGCCAGCAGGGGACTAAACGGAAACATTCAGTACTTC. It encodes CASRGLNGNIQYF.

There are a few counts of this clone. The chain carries TRBV7-8 and TRBJ2-7; weak D call: TRBD2 (7 bases). Looked up from germline, CDR1 is SGHVS and CDR2 is FQNEAQ. The CDR3 length is 14 residues. V was pared by 1 base and J by 7 bases, with 14 bases between. CDR3 loop: CASSLEVRGGEQYF. Written as DNA, the CDR3 is TGTGCCAGCAGCTTAGAGGTCAGGGGAGGGGAGCAGTACTTC.

The V call is TRBV6-5, the J call TRBJ1-5; D unclear. The CDR3 runs 15 residues. Germline V gene sequence: CDR1 MNHEY, CDR2 SVGAGI. The germline V and J ends were trimmed by 0 bases and 3 bases, with 9 bases remaining between them. DNA for the CDR3: TGTGCCAGCAGTTACTCGTTCGGGGTCAATCAGCCCCAGCATTTT. It translates to CASSYSFGVNQPQHF.

This rearrangement joins TRBV18 to TRBJ1-1; no reliable D call. V lost 5 bases to trimming and J lost 2 bases, with 15 bases between them. The CDR3 runs 15 residues. CDR1 is KGHSH and CDR2 is LQKENI in the germline V gene. The CDR3 nucleotides are TGTGCCAGCTCATACGGAGTTGCGACTAACACTGAAGCTTTCTTT. Translating it yields CASSYGVATNTEAFF. The variable domain in full, completed from reference TRBV18 and TRBJ1-1, reads NAGVMQNPRHLVRRRGQEARLRCSPMKGHSHVYWYRQLPEEGLKFMVYLQKENIIDESGMPKERFSAEFPKEGPSILRIQQVVRGDSAAYFCASSYGVATNTEAFFGQGTRLTVV.

This sequence joins TRBV4-1 and TRBJ1-4; 8 nucleotides align to TRBD1. CDR1 and CDR2 (germline): MGHRA, YSYEKL. This CDR3 contains 13 residues. V was pared by 1 base and J by 15 bases, with 7 bases of the junction left unmatched. The CDR3 sequence: CASSQVILTGVFF. The CDR3 region has the DNA TGCGCCAGCAGCCAAGTCATCCTGACAGGGGTGTTTTTT.

V usage is TRBV4-3 and J usage is TRBJ1-5; no reliable D call. Germline-derived CDR1 and CDR2 are LGHNA and YSLEER. The CDR3 extends over 17 amino acids. The V end lost 2 bases, the J end lost 0 bases, and 14 bases lay between the germline ends. The CDR3 nucleotides are TGCGCCAGCAGCCAATCCGCAGGTTTATATAGCAATCAGCCCCAGCATTTT. Protein: CASSQSAGLYSNQPQHF.

The sample holds one count of this clone. The V gene is TRBV5-1, the J gene TRBJ2-5; 9 bases match TRBD1. Per germline, CDR1 SGHRS and CDR2 YFSETQ. J gave up 0 bases and V 6 bases, and 6 bases lay outside the gene matches. The CDR3 extends over 15 amino acids. The CDR3 region is CASNTGGADQETQYF. DNA for the CDR3: TGCGCCAGCAACACAGGGGGCGCGGACCAAGAGACCCAGTACTTC.

J is TRBJ1-1 and V is TRBV4-1; D gene uncertain. The V gene lost 2 bases and the J gene lost 8 bases, with 12 bases spanning the gap. Germline values: CDR1 MGHRA, CDR2 YSYEKL. CDR3 length equals 13 residues. This CDR3 reads CASSQPSGKEAFF. In nucleotides, the CDR3 is TGCGCCAGCAGCCAACCTAGCGGCAAGGAAGCTTTCTTT.

The chain recombines TRBV10-2 with TRBJ2-2; a possible D gene is TRBD1 (6 bases). The CDR3 sequence is 16 residues long. Per the germline V gene, CDR1 is WSHSY and CDR2 is SAAADI. Trimming cost V 2 bases and J 4 bases, with 14 bases left between them. This CDR3 reads CASSELGTSTTGELFF. The CDR3 DNA is TGCGCCAGCAGTGAGCTAGGGACATCGACCACCGGGGAGCTGTTTTTT.

V and J are TRBV4-1 and TRBJ2-3; 8 bases are shared with TRBD1. The germline gives CDR1 MGHRA, CDR2 YSYEKL. V shed 5 bases, J shed 4 bases, and the junction held 5 bases outside the gene matches. The CDR3 length is 14 residues. CDR3 DNA sequence: TGCGCCAGCAGCGGACAGGGACGGGCAGATACGCAGTATTTT. This codes for CASSGQGRADTQYF.

The genes are TRBV7-2 and TRBJ2-3; 12 bases are shared with TRBD2. Per the germline V gene, CDR1 is SGHTA and CDR2 is FQGNSA. The CDR3 spans 14 residues. V was pared by 1 base and J by 13 bases, with 6 bases of the junction left unmatched. CDR3 region: CASSLVLAGGPEYF. Here the CDR3 DNA reads TGTGCCAGCAGCTTAGTCCTAGCGGGGGGGCCAGAGTATTTT.

This chain joins TRBV7-2 and TRBJ2-1; 9 bases match TRBD1. This CDR3 comprises 13 residues. In germline, CDR1 is SGHTA, CDR2 FQGNSA. Trimming took 3 bases from V and 15 from J; bases not matched to a gene: 9. In nucleotides, the CDR3 is TGTGCCAGCAGCTTCGTAGGGACAGGGTTGTGGTTCTTC. This gives the protein CASSFVGTGLWFF.

The chain combines TRBV19 with TRBJ2-1; D might be TRBD2 (6 bases). In germline, CDR1 is LNHDA, CDR2 SQIVND (reference sequence). This CDR3 has 17 residues. The ends were cut back, 3 bases at V and 0 bases at J, with 15 bases in the middle. The CDR3 reads CASSMPSDFRSYNEQFF. The CDR3 DNA reads as TGTGCCAGTAGTATGCCTAGCGATTTCCGCTCCTACAATGAGCAGTTCTTC.

The chain links TRBV18 to TRBJ1-3; the D is unclear. Trimming took 7 bases from V and 0 from J, leaving 13 bases between them. In germline, CDR1 is KGHSH, CDR2 LQKENI. The CDR3 runs to 15 residues. The CDR3 bases are TGTGCCAGCTTCACCCTCCGAGACTCTGGAAACACCATATATTTT. As protein: CASFTLRDSGNTIYF.

Here the CDR3 DNA reads TGCGCCAGCAGCCAAACAGGAGCTCGAGCCTACGAGCAGTACTTC. It encodes CASSQTGARAYEQYF. V usage is TRBV4-1 and J usage is TRBJ2-7, with D perhaps matching TRBD1 (5 bases). The V gene lost 2 bases and the J gene lost 2 bases, with 13 bases spanning the gap. Per the germline V gene, CDR1 is MGHRA and CDR2 is YSYEKL. The CDR3 is 15 amino acids.